This T cell receptor beta chain was retrieved from a study of blood T cell repertoires in COVID-19. Study-wide background: Some COVID-19 samples were acute and others convalescent; all came from the United States, Italy and Spain.

Self-reported history from a screening survey and questionnaire set each donor's cohort. This clone was detected once. Trimming took 6 bases from V and 4 from J, leaving 23 bases between them. Germline CDR1 MDHEN, CDR2 SYDVKM. This CDR3 contains 17 residues. Sequencing was performed with immunoSEQ multiplex PCR; in TCRdb, only in-frame clones are kept and a portion is missing. The table records around 230,000 clones, 87% of them present only once. This chain links TRBV28 with TRBJ2-3, with D possibly matching TRBD2 (6 bases). Sequencing was carried out using PBMCs or T cells enriched from blood (not recorded which). This clonotype was obtained from a man younger than 35 with acute COVID-19. The CDR3: CASSPPRGRRSSDTQYF. The CDR3, as DNA: TGTGCCAGCAGCCCCCCCCGGGGGAGACGATCTTCAGATACGCAGTATTTT.